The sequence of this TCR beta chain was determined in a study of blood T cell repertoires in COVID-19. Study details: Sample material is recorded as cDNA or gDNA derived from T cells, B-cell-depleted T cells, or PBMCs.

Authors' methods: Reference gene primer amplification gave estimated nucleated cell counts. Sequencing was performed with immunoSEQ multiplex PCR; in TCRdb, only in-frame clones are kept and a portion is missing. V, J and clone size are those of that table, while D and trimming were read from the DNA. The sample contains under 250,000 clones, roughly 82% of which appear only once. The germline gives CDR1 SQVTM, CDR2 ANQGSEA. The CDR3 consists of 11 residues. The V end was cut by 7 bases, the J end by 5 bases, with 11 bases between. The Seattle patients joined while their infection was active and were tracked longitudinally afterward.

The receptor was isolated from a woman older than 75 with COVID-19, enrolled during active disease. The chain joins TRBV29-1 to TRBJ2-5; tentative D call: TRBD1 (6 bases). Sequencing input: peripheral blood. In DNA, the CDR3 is TGCAGCGCCAGGGGTTTGGAGACCCAGTACTTC. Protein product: CSARGLETQYF.